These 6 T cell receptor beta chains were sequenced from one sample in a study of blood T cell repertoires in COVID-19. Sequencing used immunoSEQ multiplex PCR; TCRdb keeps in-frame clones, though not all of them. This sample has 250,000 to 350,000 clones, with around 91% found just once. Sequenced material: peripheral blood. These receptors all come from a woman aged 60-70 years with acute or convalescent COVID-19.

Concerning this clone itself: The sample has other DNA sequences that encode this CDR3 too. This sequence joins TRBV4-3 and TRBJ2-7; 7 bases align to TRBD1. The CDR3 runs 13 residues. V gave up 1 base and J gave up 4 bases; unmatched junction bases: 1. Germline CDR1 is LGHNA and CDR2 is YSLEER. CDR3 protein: CASSQVRGYEQYF. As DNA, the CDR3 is TGCGCCAGCAGCCAAGTCAGGGGGTACGAGCAGTACTTC.

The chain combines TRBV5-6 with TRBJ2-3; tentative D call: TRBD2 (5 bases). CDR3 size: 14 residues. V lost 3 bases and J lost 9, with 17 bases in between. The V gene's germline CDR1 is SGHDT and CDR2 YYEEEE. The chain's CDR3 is CASSSGLGMITQYF. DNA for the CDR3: TGTGCCAGCAGCTCTGGACTGGGGATGATAACGCAGTATTTT. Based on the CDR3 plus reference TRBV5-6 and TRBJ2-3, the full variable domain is DAGVTQSPTHLIKTRGQQVTLRCSPKSGHDTVSWYQQALGQGPQFIFQYYEEEERQRGNFPDRFSGHQFPNYSSELNVNALLLGDSALYLCASSSGLGMITQYFGPGTRLTVL.

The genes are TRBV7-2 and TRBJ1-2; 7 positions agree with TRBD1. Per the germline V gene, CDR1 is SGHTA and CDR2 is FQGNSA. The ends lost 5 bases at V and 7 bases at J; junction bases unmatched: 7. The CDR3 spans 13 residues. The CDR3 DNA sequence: TGTGCCAGCAGCCGAGTCAGGGGGTTTGGCTACACCTTC. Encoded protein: CASSRVRGFGYTF.

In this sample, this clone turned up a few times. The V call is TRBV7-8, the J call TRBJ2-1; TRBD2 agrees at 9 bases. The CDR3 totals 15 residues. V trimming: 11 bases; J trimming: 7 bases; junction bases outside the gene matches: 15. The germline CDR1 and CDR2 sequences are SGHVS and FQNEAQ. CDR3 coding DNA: TGTGCCCCCCCCAGCGCGGGAGGGCTGGGAAATGAGCAGTTCTTC. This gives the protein CAPPSAGGLGNEQFF.

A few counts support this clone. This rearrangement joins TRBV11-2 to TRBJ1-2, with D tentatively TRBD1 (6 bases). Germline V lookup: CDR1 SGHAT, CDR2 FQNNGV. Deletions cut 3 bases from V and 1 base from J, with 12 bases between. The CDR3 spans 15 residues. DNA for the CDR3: TGTGCCAGCAGCTTCCCTGCCAGGGGTAACTATGGCTACACCTTC. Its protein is CASSFPARGNYGYTF.

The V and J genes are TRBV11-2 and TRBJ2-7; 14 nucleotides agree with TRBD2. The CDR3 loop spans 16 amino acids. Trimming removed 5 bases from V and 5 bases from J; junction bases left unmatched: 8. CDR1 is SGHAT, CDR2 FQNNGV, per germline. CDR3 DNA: TGTGCCAGCAGCACCGGGACTAGCGGGAGTTTTCACGAGCAGTACTTC. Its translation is CASSTGTSGSFHEQYF.